These 3 T cell receptor beta chains were all obtained from the same sample, sequenced in a study of graft-versus-host responses after intestinal transplantation. The antigens these receptors bind are not known. Assay used: immunoSEQ multiplex PCR; TCRdb lists only in-frame clones, some missing. The sample lists over 100,000 clones; around nine tenths were seen once. Here the sequenced sample was unstimulated CD4+ T cells sorted from spleen or lymph node cells, taken before transplant. These receptors all come from a human donor who was the organ donor for an intestinal transplant.

This chain joins TRBV27 and TRBJ1-5, with TRBD1 matching over 7 bases. The germline CDR1 and CDR2 sequences are MNHEY and SMNVEV (reference sequence). The CDR3 is 14 residues long. V gave up 2 bases and J gave up 5 bases; unmatched junction bases: 3. The DNA for the CDR3 is TGTGCCAGCAGTTTAAAGGGGGCCGATCAGCCCCAGCATTTT. Encoded protein: CASSLKGADQPQHF.

This chain links TRBV6-1 with TRBJ1-1; unclear D gene. The CDR3 loop spans 14 amino acids. Germline CDR1 reads MNHNS; CDR2 reads SASEGT. The ends were cut back, 4 bases at V and 0 bases at J, with 9 bases in the middle. The CDR3 loop is CASSVQFMNTEAFF. Here the CDR3 DNA reads TGTGCCAGCAGTGTACAGTTCATGAACACTGAAGCTTTCTTT.

The chain joins TRBV18 to TRBJ1-1, with D hard to call. This CDR3 has 13 residues. The V and J ends lost 2 bases and 5 bases respectively, with 9 bases between them. The germline gives CDR1 KGHSH, CDR2 LQKENI. The CDR3 sequence is CASSPNQGTEAFF. For the CDR3, the DNA is TGTGCCAGCTCACCAAATCAAGGGACTGAAGCTTTCTTT.